These 25 T cell receptor beta chains share one sample of origin, sequenced in a study of cytomegalovirus exposure and HLA in healthy donors (dated by TCRdb to about 2017). The library relied on the immunoSEQ multiplex PCR assay. A mixture of 60 forward primers for TCR Vbeta segments and 13 reverse primers for TCR Jbeta segments was used in the multiplex PCR. The table comes from immuneACCESS by way of TCRdb, which keeps in-frame sequences with V and J called. Part of the clones is missing from these tables; in studies checked, under half for an unresolved V gene and the rest for unknown reasons. The sample table records over 100,000 clones; 75% to 80% of these occur just once. Approximately 12% of the sample lies in the top ten. The sequenced material came from PBMCs. Receptors were obtained from a woman in her forties in good health and CMV-seropositive.

V gene TRBV6-5 combines with J gene TRBJ1-6, with TRBD1 matching 7 bases. Germline CDR1 reads MNHEY; CDR2 reads SVGAGI. The CDR3 length is 14 residues. The V and J ends lost 2 bases and 5 bases, in that order; junction bases with no gene match: 0. CDR3 in amino acids: CASSYQGDNSPLHF. The CDR3 DNA is TGTGCCAGCAGTTACCAGGGGGATAATTCACCCCTCCACTTT.

A note on this clone: Different DNA sequences within this sample yield the same CDR3. This rearrangement joins TRBV7-2 to TRBJ1-5, with 8 bases that match TRBD1. Germline CDR1 and CDR2: SGHTA and FQGNSA. Losses at the gene ends were 5 bases for V and 4 bases for J; bases not matched to a gene: 4. This CDR3 comprises 14 residues. The CDR3 DNA reads as TGTGCCAGCAGCCGTACAGGGGGGAATCAGCCCCAGCATTTT. Its protein is CASSRTGGNQPQHF.

The CDR3 is CASGRGGLAVGIGELFF. CDR3 nucleotides: TGCGCCAGCGGTCGAGGGGGACTAGCGGTCGGGATAGGGGAGCTGTTTTTT. V usage is TRBV4-1 and J usage is TRBJ2-2; TRBD2 agrees at 11 bases. The length of the CDR3 is 17 residues. The germline gives CDR1 MGHRA, CDR2 YSYEKL. The J segment lost 8 bases and the V segment lost 8 bases, leaving 16 bases of the junction unmatched.

This clone was counted only a few times. The chain employs TRBV10-3 and TRBJ2-1, with 7 bases identical to TRBD1. Looked up from germline, CDR1 is ENHRY and CDR2 is SYGVKD. The CDR3 totals 12 residues. V shed 5 bases, J shed 7 bases, and the junction held 2 bases outside the gene matches. The DNA of the CDR3 is TGTGCCATCAGTAGACAGGGAAATGAGCAGTTCTTC. This translates into CAISRQGNEQFF.

J is TRBJ1-2 and V is TRBV5-4; the D is unclear. This CDR3 is built from 15 residues. The V end lost 0 bases, the J end lost 8 bases, and 17 bases lay between the germline ends. CDR1 is SGHNT and CDR2 is YYREEE in the germline V gene (reference sequence). CDR3 in amino acids: CASSLAKGLSLGYTF. CDR3 sequence (DNA): TGTGCCAGCAGCTTGGCGAAAGGACTTTCGCTGGGCTACACCTTC.

As to this clone: Sequence at one end of the junction differs from germline and may be a read error. The gene calls are TRBV29-1 and TRBJ1-3; D gene ambiguous. Per germline, CDR1 SQVTM and CDR2 ANQGSEA. The CDR3 length is 13 residues. The DNA for the CDR3 is TGCAGCGTGTGGGGAGCGCTTGGAGACACCATATATTTT. It encodes CSVWGALGDTIYF.

This sequence joins TRBV30 and TRBJ2-7, with D possibly matching TRBD2 (5 bases). The CDR3 runs to 12 residues. Trimming removed 8 bases at V and 5 bases at J, with 16 bases between. Germline lookup yields CDR1 GTSNPN and CDR2 SVGIG (reference sequence). The CDR3 spells CALIEGIHEQYF. Here the CDR3 DNA reads TGTGCCCTTATTGAGGGAATCCACGAGCAGTACTTC.

On this clone: Other DNA sequences in the same sample also yield this CDR3. The V and J genes are TRBV5-1 and TRBJ2-7; no clear D gene. Deletions cut 4 bases from V and 3 bases from J, with 5 bases between. The CDR3 is 11 amino acids. The germline gives CDR1 SGHRS, CDR2 YFSETQ. This chain's CDR3 is CASSENYEQYF. The CDR3 coding sequence is TGCGCCAGCAGCGAGAACTACGAGCAGTACTTC.

The chain couples TRBV5-6 to TRBJ2-3; TRBD2 aligns across 11 bases. J was trimmed by 0 bases and V by 2 bases; bases with no gene match: 8. The length of the CDR3 is 18 residues. Germline assignment: CDR1 SGHDT and CDR2 YYEEEE. The CDR3 DNA follows: TGTGCCAGCAGCTTCTTTTTAGCGGGGGGGCCTAGCACAGATACGCAGTATTTT. Translated: CASSFFLAGGPSTDTQYF.

The CDR3 DNA sequence: TGTGCCAGCAGCCAAACAGGGTCTGAAGCTTTCTTT. Amino acids: CASSQTGSEAFF. The V gene is TRBV11-2, the J gene TRBJ1-1; a possible D gene is TRBD1 (6 bases). The CDR3 loop spans 12 amino acids. V was shortened by 5 bases and J by 6 bases, with 10 bases between the two germline ends. Germline assignment: CDR1 SGHAT and CDR2 FQNNGV.

The chain links TRBV5-4 to TRBJ1-2; D remains unclear. V was shortened by 4 bases and J by 2 bases, with 9 bases between the two germline ends. The CDR3 spans 13 residues. Germline CDR1 reads SGHNT; CDR2 reads YYREEE (reference sequence). The CDR3 DNA reads TGTGCCAGCAGCCCGAGGTCCAACTATGGCTACACCTTC. Protein product: CASSPRSNYGYTF.

The chain links TRBV19 to TRBJ1-5; D might be TRBD1 (5 bases). The CDR3 spans 13 residues. Trimming removed 6 bases from V and 6 bases from J, with 12 bases in between. In germline, CDR1 is LNHDA, CDR2 SQIVND (reference sequence). CDR3 DNA sequence: TGTGCCAGTAGCGCAGGGAACACTCAGCCCCAGCATTTT. Protein: CASSAGNTQPQHF. Full variable domain (rest looked up from reference TRBV19 and TRBJ1-5): DGGITQSPKYLFRKEGQNVTLSCEQNLNHDAMYWYRQDPGQGLRLIYYSQIVNDFQKGDIAEGYSVSREKKESFPLTVTSAQKNPTAFYLCASSAGNTQPQHFGDGTRLSIL.

This clone has a single count. The V gene is TRBV27, the J gene TRBJ2-3, with D unclear. CDR3 size: 13 residues. CDR1 and CDR2 (germline): MNHEY, SMNVEV (reference sequence). Trimming cost V 4 bases and J 2 bases, with 7 bases left between them. In nucleotides, the CDR3 is TGTGCCAGCAGTTATTCGTCCACAGATACGCAGTATTTT. Translating gives CASSYSSTDTQYF.

The rearrangement uses TRBV5-1 and TRBJ1-1, with TRBD1 matching 10 bases. CDR1 and CDR2 from the germline V gene are SGHRS and YFSETQ. V shed 1 base, J shed 1 base, and the junction held 13 bases outside the gene matches. This CDR3 contains 19 residues. The DNA of the CDR3 is TGCGCCAGCAGCTTGAGTTGGACAGGGGGTTCTCGTAAGAACACTGAAGCTTTCTTT. This gives the protein CASSLSWTGGSRKNTEAFF.

In DNA form, the CDR3 reads TGTGCCAGCAGCTCACGGACTAGCTTTAGTGAGCAGTTCTTC. As protein: CASSSRTSFSEQFF. This sequence joins TRBV5-6 and TRBJ2-1; TRBD2 aligns across 8 bases. Germline-derived CDR1 and CDR2 are SGHDT and YYEEEE. This CDR3 is 14 amino acids long. J was trimmed by 9 bases and V by 3 bases; bases with no gene match: 8.

The chain joins TRBV5-6 to TRBJ2-1; TRBD1 matches at 7 bases. CDR3 length: 13 amino acids. V trimming: 5 bases; J trimming: 7 bases; junction bases outside the gene matches: 6. The germline V gene encodes CDR1 SGHDT and CDR2 YYEEEE. This chain's CDR3 is CASRPTGENEQFF. The CDR3 DNA sequence: TGTGCCAGCAGACCAACAGGGGAAAATGAGCAGTTCTTC.

The V gene is TRBV5-4, the J gene TRBJ2-7; D possibly corresponds to TRBD2 (6 bases). CDR3 length: 13 residues. V was pared by 4 bases and J by 5 bases, with 13 bases between. CDR1 and CDR2 (germline): SGHNT, YYREEE (reference sequence). CDR3 loop: CASSPNPSDEQYF. Written as DNA, the CDR3 is TGTGCCAGCAGCCCCAACCCTAGCGACGAGCAGTACTTC.

The chain links TRBV6-5 to TRBJ2-7, with D tentatively TRBD1 (7 bases). The CDR3 length is 12 residues. Trimming shortened V by 5 bases and J by 9 bases, and 14 bases separated the two germline ends. Germline lookup yields CDR1 MNHEY and CDR2 SVGAGI. Here the CDR3 DNA reads TGTGCCAGCAGTACCGACAGGGAGGTGCAGTACTTC. This codes for CASSTDREVQYF.

The count of this clone is one. The chain is built from TRBV11-2 and TRBJ2-1; 9 bases align to TRBD1. Trimming at V came to 5 bases and at J to 8 bases, leaving 16 bases not matched to a gene. Looked up from germline, CDR1 is SGHAT and CDR2 is FQNNGV. This CDR3 region has 17 residues. Here the CDR3 reads CASSLTAGQGFRYEQFF. CDR3 sequence (DNA): TGTGCCAGCAGCCTAACTGCCGGACAGGGGTTTAGGTATGAGCAGTTCTTC.

V gene TRBV12-5 combines with J gene TRBJ1-1; D not certain. V was clipped by 0 bases and J by 1 base, with 9 bases between them. The CDR3 extends over 15 amino acids. Germline CDR1 LGHNT, CDR2 FRNRAP. CDR3 nucleotides: TGTGCTAGTGGTTTGGTACTGGGCAGGAACACTGAAGCTTTCTTT. It translates to CASGLVLGRNTEAFF.

This clone turned up a few times. This CDR3 reads CASSYADDGLEQYF. The CDR3 DNA reads as TGTGCCAGCAGTTACGCCGACGATGGACTGGAGCAGTACTTC. V usage is TRBV6-5 and J usage is TRBJ2-7; maybe TRBD2 (5 bases). The V and J ends lost 2 bases and 7 bases respectively, with 15 bases between them. Germline values: CDR1 MNHEY, CDR2 SVGAGI. The CDR3 covers 14 residues.

This clone was detected a few times. The chain links TRBV5-1 to TRBJ2-2; tentative D call: TRBD1 (6 bases). CDR1 and CDR2 (germline): SGHRS, YFSETQ. The V end lost 7 bases, the J end lost 1 base, and 17 bases lay between the germline ends. CDR3 length equals 16 residues. The CDR3 coding sequence is TGCGCCAGCGATCCGGACAGAACCCTGAACACCGGGGAGCTGTTTTTT. This sequence encodes CASDPDRTLNTGELFF.

The gene calls are TRBV6-5 and TRBJ1-2; TRBD1 aligns across 8 bases. The trim removed 6 bases at V and 8 bases at J, leaving 14 bases unmatched. The CDR3 loop spans 15 amino acids. Germline CDR1 and CDR2: MNHEY and SVGAGI. The CDR3 reads CASSPTTTGAKGYTF. The CDR3 coding sequence is TGTGCCAGCAGCCCAACCACGACAGGGGCGAAGGGCTACACCTTC.

In DNA, the CDR3 is TGTGCCAGCAGTGAATTATTTTCGGCAGATACGCAGTATTTT. This translates into CASSELFSADTQYF. This chain joins TRBV2 and TRBJ2-3; D is unresolved. The CDR3 extends over 14 amino acids. Germline V gives CDR1 SNHLY, CDR2 FYNNEI. Trimming shortened V by 2 bases and J by 4 bases, and 10 bases separated the two germline ends.

The V gene is TRBV2, the J gene TRBJ2-3, with TRBD2 matching over 14 bases. Germline assignment: CDR1 SNHLY and CDR2 FYNNEI. The CDR3 is 20 amino acids. Trimming at V came to 6 bases and at J to 0 bases, leaving 14 bases not matched to a gene. The CDR3 nucleotides read TGTGCCAGCAGGGGGACTAAGACTAGCGGGGGGGCGGGGAGCACAGATACGCAGTATTTT. Protein: CASRGTKTSGGAGSTDTQYF.